Each of the 7 T cell receptor beta chains below was sequenced from the same sample in a study of identical twins. TCRdb independently ran MiXCR on the 5' RACE reads; one entry per CDR3 protein. The table shows 150,000 or so distinct CDR3 sequences, with around 3.5% occurring only once. The sample consisted of memory T cells sorted from blood. All receptors derive from a young man in good health.

This clonotype came up many times. This sequence joins TRBV5-1 and TRBJ2-5, with no clear D. V gave up 1 base and J gave up 9 bases, with 13 bases separating them. The germline V gene has CDR1 SGHRS and CDR2 YFSETQ. The CDR3 loop spans 13 amino acids. The CDR3 sequence: CASSLNQQMAQYF. DNA for the CDR3: TGCGCCAGCAGCTTGAATCAGCAGATGGCCCAGTACTTC.

This clonotype has at least ten counts. The J gene is TRBJ1-4, the V gene TRBV28; D is possibly TRBD1 (5 bases). This CDR3 is built from 16 residues. CDR1 and CDR2 from the germline V gene are MDHEN and SYDVKM. Trimming left V 6 bases short and J 8 bases short, with 22 bases between. In DNA, the CDR3 is TGTGCCAGCAGCCACACCCCTTGGGGGAAAGTGGAAAAACTGTTTTTT. Residues: CASSHTPWGKVEKLFF.

This clonotype appeared a few times. The rearrangement uses TRBV19 and TRBJ1-1; no clear D gene. Germline V gene lookup returns CDR1 LNHDA and CDR2 SQIVND (reference sequence). V dropped 5 bases and J dropped 1 base, with 5 bases sitting between them. The CDR3 is made up of 12 amino acids. Written as DNA, the CDR3 is TGTGCCAGTAGTTGGTGGAACACTGAAGCTTTCTTT. Translated: CASSWWNTEAFF.

This clonotype was seen at least ten times. The chain uses TRBV10-1 and TRBJ2-1; 7 bases fit TRBD2. The V and J ends lost 2 bases and 6 bases, in that order; junction bases with no gene match: 4. Germline values: CDR1 WNHNN, CDR2 SYGVQD (reference sequence). The CDR3 runs 14 residues. CDR3 amino acids: CASSEIGEGNEQFF. The CDR3 DNA follows: TGCGCCAGCAGTGAGATCGGGGAGGGCAATGAGCAGTTCTTC.

Many counts were recorded for this clonotype. The CDR3 sequence: CASSYSIPGELFF. The CDR3 region has the DNA TGTGCCAGCAGTTACTCGATACCCGGGGAGCTGTTTTTT. The chain uses TRBV6-5 and TRBJ2-2; no firm D call. Germline loops: CDR1 MNHEY, CDR2 SVGAGI. Trimming left V 0 bases short and J 6 bases short, with 5 bases between. CDR3 length: 13 amino acids.

At least ten counts were recorded for this clonotype. The gene calls are TRBV7-7 and TRBJ2-1; D is possibly TRBD1 or TRBD2 (5 bases each). With 5 bases removed from V and 5 bases from J, the gap between germline ends came to 13 bases. Germline-derived CDR1 and CDR2 are SSHAT and FNYEAQ (reference sequence). The CDR3 extends over 14 amino acids. For the CDR3, the DNA is TGTGCCAGCAGCCTCACTCGGGACGACAATGAGCAGTTCTTC. Its translation: CASSLTRDDNEQFF.

This clonotype showed up many times. This rearrangement joins TRBV10-3 to TRBJ2-7, with 7 positions matching TRBD2. The CDR3 has 13 amino acids. V lost 6 bases and J lost 6; bases outside the gene matches: 8. From germline, CDR1 is ENHRY and CDR2 SYGVKD. This chain's CDR3 is CAISNGLDAEQYV. In DNA form, the CDR3 reads TGTGCCATCAGCAATGGACTAGATGCCGAGCAGTACGTC.